These T cell receptor beta chains were read from a single sample in a study of T cell changes during pregnancy in multiple sclerosis. The repertoire was sequenced with immunoSEQ multiplex PCR; TCRdb's copy has only in-frame clones and lacks some. The table lists about 75,000 clones, nearly 95% of them singletons. The starting material was CD4+ T cells from peripheral blood mononuclear cells, obtained after pregnancy. These receptor sequences come from a female donor with multiple sclerosis, enrolled in a pregnancy study. The CDR3 runs from the conserved cysteine through the conserved F or W. Each record gives: clone size, V gene, J gene, D gene, CDR3 DNA, CDR3 protein. A D gene is named only where the DNA matches it firmly. Part of the rows lack a size; the others show once, few, many or a class for expanded clones.

clone size: .
V gene: TRBV18
J gene: TRBJ2-7
D gene: TRBD1
CDR3 DNA: TGTGCCAGCTCACCTACAGGGGGCGAGCAGTACTTC
CDR3 protein: CASSPTGGEQYF

clone size: .
V gene: TRBV27
J gene: TRBJ2-6
D gene: .
CDR3 DNA: TGTGCCAGCAGTTGGGGGCTGTTGGGGGCCAACGTCCTGACTTTC
CDR3 protein: CASSWGLLGANVLTF

clone size: .
V gene: TRBV7-7
J gene: TRBJ2-2
D gene: .
CDR3 DNA: TGTGCTAGCAGCCAGGGGTCCGGGGAGCTGTTTTTT
CDR3 protein: CASSQGSGELFF

clone size: .
V gene: TRBV27
J gene: TRBJ2-7
D gene: TRBD2
CDR3 DNA: TGTGCCAGCAGTTTAAGGGGAGGGCCCTACGAGCAGTACTTC
CDR3 protein: CASSLRGGPYEQYF

clone size: .
V gene: TRBV5-1
J gene: TRBJ2-3
D gene: TRBD2
CDR3 DNA: TGCGCCAGCAGCTTGGTAGGGGCGGGAGGCACAGATACGCAGTATTTT
CDR3 protein: CASSLVGAGGTDTQYF

clone size: .
V gene: TRBV27
J gene: TRBJ2-7
D gene: TRBD1
CDR3 DNA: TGTGCCAGCAGTTCGCAGGGGGCGGGCGAGCAGTACTTC
CDR3 protein: CASSSQGAGEQYF

clone size: .
V gene: TRBV19
J gene: TRBJ2-5
D gene: .
CDR3 DNA: TGTGCCAGTAGTGTCGTGCGTCAAGAGACCCAGTACTTC
CDR3 protein: CASSVVRQETQYF

clone size: .
V gene: TRBV28
J gene: TRBJ2-7
D gene: .
CDR3 DNA: TGTGCCAGCAGTGGACAGTACGAGCAGTACTTC
CDR3 protein: CASSGQYEQYF

clone size: .
V gene: TRBV28
J gene: TRBJ2-7
D gene: TRBD1
CDR3 DNA: TGTGCCAGCAGTCTACTCACAGGGGCACCATACTTC
CDR3 protein: CASSLLTGAPYF

clone size: .
V gene: TRBV11-1
J gene: TRBJ2-2
D gene: .
CDR3 DNA: TGTGCCAGCAGCTTACGGGAAACCGGGGAGCTGTTTTTT
CDR3 protein: CASSLRETGELFF

clone size: .
V gene: TRBV2
J gene: TRBJ2-7
D gene: TRBD2
CDR3 DNA: TGTGCCAGCGCAACTAGCGGGAGTAACTCCTACGAGCAGTACTTC
CDR3 protein: CASATSGSNSYEQYF

clone size: .
V gene: TRBV6-6
J gene: TRBJ2-1
D gene: .
CDR3 DNA: TGTGCCAGCTCCCTCTCCGGGTATGAGCAGTTCTTC
CDR3 protein: CASSLSGYEQFF

clone size: few
V gene: TRBV4-3
J gene: TRBJ1-2
D gene: .
CDR3 DNA: TGCGCCAGCAGCCGAGGAGGGGATGGCTACACCTTC
CDR3 protein: CASSRGGDGYTF

clone size: .
V gene: TRBV5-1
J gene: TRBJ1-3
D gene: .
CDR3 DNA: .
CDR3 protein: CASSFGPGPHGNTIYF

clone size: .
V gene: TRBV5-4
J gene: TRBJ2-3
D gene: TRBD1
CDR3 DNA: TGTGCCAGCAGCTTGGAAGCTCAGGGGGTGGATACGCAGTATTTT
CDR3 protein: CASSLEAQGVDTQYF

clone size: .
V gene: TRBV11-3
J gene: TRBJ2-2
D gene: TRBD2
CDR3 DNA: TGTGCCAGCAGTATAAGCGGGAGAGGGACCGGGGAGCTGTTTTTT
CDR3 protein: CASSISGRGTGELFF

clone size: .
V gene: TRBV5-4
J gene: TRBJ2-5
D gene: TRBD1
CDR3 DNA: TGTGCCAGCAGCTTGGGGGGGACAGGACAAGAGACCCAGTACTTC
CDR3 protein: CASSLGGTGQETQYF

clone size: .
V gene: TRBV25-1
J gene: TRBJ2-7
D gene: TRBD2
CDR3 DNA: TGTGCCAGCAGTGAAGGTCTAGCGGGAGGGACCTACGAGCAGTACTTC
CDR3 protein: CASSEGLAGGTYEQYF

clone size: .
V gene: TRBV2
J gene: TRBJ2-3
D gene: TRBD1
CDR3 DNA: TGTGCCAGCAGGCATCCGGGACAGGGGGCCGCAGATACGCAGTATTTT
CDR3 protein: CASRHPGQGAADTQYF

clone size: once
V gene: TRBV16
J gene: TRBJ1-2
D gene: .
CDR3 DNA: TGTGCCAGCAGCCAAATGCAGGGAGGCTATGGCTACACCTTC
CDR3 protein: CASSQMQGGYGYTF

clone size: .
V gene: TRBV5-4
J gene: TRBJ1-1
D gene: .
CDR3 DNA: TGTGCCAGCAGCTTGCCGCACTTGAACACTGAAGCTTTCTTT
CDR3 protein: CASSLPHLNTEAFF

clone size: .
V gene: TRBV28
J gene: TRBJ2-7
D gene: .
CDR3 DNA: TGTGCCAGCAGTCACTCAGGTTTAGGCTACGAGCAGTACTTC
CDR3 protein: CASSHSGLGYEQYF